Listed below are T cell receptor beta chains from one sample, sequenced in a study of Graves' ophthalmopathy and Graves' hyperthyroidism. TCRdb used MiXCR to reprocess the multiplex PCR reads, holding one entry per CDR3 protein. The sample gives approximately 160,000 distinct CDR3 sequences, about two fifths of which show up once; 8% to 10% is in the top ten. The sample taken for sequencing was peripheral blood. The receptors were sampled from a man aged 30-40 years with Graves' ophthalmopathy. The CDR3 runs from the conserved cysteine through the conserved F or W. The D gene is left open where the match is weak. Part of the rows lack a size; the others show once, few, many or a class for expanded clones.

v_gene	abundance	d_gene	j_gene	len	CDR3nt	CDR3aa
TRBV29-1	many	-	TRBJ2-7	13	TGCAGCGCAGGAGCAGCAGTTGGCTACGAGCAGTACTTC	CSAGAAVGYEQYF
TRBV6-2/TRBV6-3	many	-	TRBJ1-5	15	TGTGCCAGCAGTTACTCCGGGACTCTGAGACAGCCCCAGCATTTT	CASSYSGTLRQPQHF
TRBV4-1	-	-	TRBJ2-7	12	TGCGCCAGCAGCCAACCCGACAGGGAGCAGTACTTC	CASSQPDREQYF
TRBV12-3/TRBV12-4	-	-	TRBJ2-5	13	TGTGCCAGCAGCCTCAGCGCTCTAGAGACCCAGTACTTC	CASSLSALETQYF
TRBV28	many	TRBD1	TRBJ1-2	15	TGTGCCAGCGGTTTGCTTCGACAGGGATCGTATGGCTACACCTTC	CASGLLRQGSYGYTF
TRBV28	many	TRBD1	TRBJ2-7	15	TGTGCCAGCAGTCCGCTAGGGACAGGGGGCTACGAGCAGTACTTC	CASSPLGTGGYEQYF
TRBV10-3	many	TRBD1	TRBJ2-6	17	TGTGCCATCAGTGACGGGACAGGAAGCTCTGGGGCCAACGTCCTGACTTTC	CAISDGTGSSGANVLTF
TRBV10-3	-	TRBD1	TRBJ2-7	13	TGTGCCATCACAGCCGGGACAGGGGCCGAGCAGTACTTC	CAITAGTGAEQYF
TRBV7-2	many	TRBD1	TRBJ2-7	13	TGTGCCAGCAGCTGGACAGGGATGGGGGAGCAGTACTTC	CASSWTGMGEQYF
TRBV12-3/TRBV12-4	-	-	TRBJ2-2	13	TGTGCCACGTCCTGGGGGGCTGGAGGGGAGCTGTTTTTT	CATSWGAGGELFF